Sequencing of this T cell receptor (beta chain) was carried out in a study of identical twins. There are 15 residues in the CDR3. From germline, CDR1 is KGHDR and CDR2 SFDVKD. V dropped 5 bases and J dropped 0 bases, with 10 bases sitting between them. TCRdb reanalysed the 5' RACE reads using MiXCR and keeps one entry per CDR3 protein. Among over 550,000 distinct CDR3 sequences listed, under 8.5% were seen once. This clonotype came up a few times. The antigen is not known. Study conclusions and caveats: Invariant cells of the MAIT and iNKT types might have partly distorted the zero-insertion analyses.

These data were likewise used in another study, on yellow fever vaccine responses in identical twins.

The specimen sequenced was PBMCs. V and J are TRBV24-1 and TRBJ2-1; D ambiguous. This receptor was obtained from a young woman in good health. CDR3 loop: CATSGRESSYNEQFF. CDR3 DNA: TGTGCCACCAGTGGTAGGGAAAGCTCCTACAATGAGCAGTTCTTC.